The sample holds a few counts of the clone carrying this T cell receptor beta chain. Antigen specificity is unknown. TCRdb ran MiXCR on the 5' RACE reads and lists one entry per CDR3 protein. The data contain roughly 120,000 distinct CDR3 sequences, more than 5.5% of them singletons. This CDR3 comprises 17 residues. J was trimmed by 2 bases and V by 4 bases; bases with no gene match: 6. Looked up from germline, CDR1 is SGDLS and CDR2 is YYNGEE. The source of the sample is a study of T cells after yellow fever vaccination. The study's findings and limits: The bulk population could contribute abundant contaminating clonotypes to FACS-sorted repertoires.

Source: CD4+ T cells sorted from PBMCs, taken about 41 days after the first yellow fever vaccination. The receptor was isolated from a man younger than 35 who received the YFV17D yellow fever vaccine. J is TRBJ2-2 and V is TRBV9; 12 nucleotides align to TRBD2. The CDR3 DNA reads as TGTGCCAGCAGCCAGCTGGGACTAGCGGGTAACACCGGGGAGCTGTTTTTT. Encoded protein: CASSQLGLAGNTGELFF.